These T cell receptor beta chains were read from a single sample in a study of cytomegalovirus exposure and HLA in healthy donors. TCRdb's copy holds only in-frame clones and misses some; the assay was immunoSEQ multiplex PCR. The table records some 120,000 clones, around 75% of them present only once. The sequenced sample consisted of PBMCs. The receptors derive from a woman younger than 35 in good health and CMV-seronegative. Each CDR3 is given with its conserved first and last residue. The D gene is left open where the match is weak. For some rows the clone size is stated as once, few or many, or as a class when expanded; others skip it.

d_call j_call clone_size v_call cdr3_nt cdr3_aa
NA TRBJ1-5 NA TRBV5-1 TGCGCCAGCAGCATACGGACACTTATGCTGGCGTGGGGGGATCAGCCCCAGCATTTT CASSIRTLMLAWGDQPQHF
TRBD1 TRBJ1-2 once TRBV5-1 TGCGCCAGCAGCTTAAACAGGGGCGTAAACTATGGCTACACCTTC CASSLNRGVNYGYTF
TRBD1 TRBJ1-5 NA TRBV2 TGTGCCAGCAGTGAATTCGGGGGGACAGGATGGCAGCCCCAGCATTTT CASSEFGGTGWQPQHF
NA TRBJ1-4 few TRBV19 TGTGCCAGTAGTGCCCCGGGCGGGCAAACCGGTGAAAAACTGTTTTTT CASSAPGGQTGEKLFF
TRBD2 TRBJ2-5 NA TRBV4-1 TGCGCCAGCAGCCAGACTAGCGGGGGGGAAGAGACCCAGTACTTC CASSQTSGGEETQYF
TRBD1 TRBJ1-2 NA TRBV18 TGTGCCAGCTCACCCACCCAGGGGGTAAGCTATGGCTACACCTTC CASSPTQGVSYGYTF
NA TRBJ1-2 NA TRBV19 TGTGCCAGTAGTATTCCCGGGGAGTGGAATGGCTACACCTTC CASSIPGEWNGYTF
NA TRBJ1-4 few TRBV6-4 TGTGCCAGCAGTGACAGGGGGGAGGGCGAAAAACTGTTTTTT CASSDRGEGEKLFF
TRBD2 TRBJ2-1 NA TRBV11-3 TGTGCCAGCAGCTTAGCCGGACTAGCGGGGGTCAATGAGCAGTTCTTC CASSLAGLAGVNEQFF
TRBD1 TRBJ1-2 few TRBV29-1 TGCAGCGCGGACAGGGACAAGAGCTACACCTTC CSADRDKSYTF
TRBD1 TRBJ2-1 NA TRBV5-8 TGTGCCAGCAGCTTCTACCGAGGACAGGGGAAATCCAATGAGCAGTTCTTC CASSFYRGQGKSNEQFF
TRBD1 TRBJ1-5 NA TRBV9 TGTGCCAGCAGCGTTTCCGACAGGGCCACTAGCAATCAGCCCCAGCATTTT CASSVSDRATSNQPQHF
TRBD2 TRBJ2-2 NA TRBV30 TGTGCCTGGAGTACGGGACTAGCGGGGGGAAACACCGGGGAGCTGTTTTTT CAWSTGLAGGNTGELFF
TRBD2 TRBJ2-1 NA TRBV2 TGTGCCAGCAGAGCCGGGACTAGGACTTACAATGAGCAGTTCTTC CASRAGTRTYNEQFF
TRBD1 TRBJ1-2 NA TRBV6-1 TGTGCCAGCAGTGGAGGGACAGGGGGAGGCTACACCTTC CASSGGTGGGYTF
NA TRBJ1-6 once TRBV9 TGTGCCAGCAGCCTTCGGAGGGACCCCGCAGGTTCACCCCTCCACTTT CASSLRRDPAGSPLHF
NA TRBJ2-3 NA TRBV27 TGTGCCAGCAGTTTATCCGGGACATTGGAGACAGATACGCAGTATTTT CASSLSGTLETDTQYF
NA TRBJ2-1 few TRBV9 TGTGCCAGCAGCGTAGATAGAGGTGAGCAGTTCTTC CASSVDRGEQFF
NA TRBJ1-1 NA TRBV28 TGTGCCAGCAGTTTCGGCCAGGGGCACACTGAAGCTTTCTTT CASSFGQGHTEAFF
TRBD1 TRBJ1-1 NA TRBV5-1 TGCGCCAGCAGCCCTAAGACAGGGGGCACTGAAGCTTTCTTT CASSPKTGGTEAFF
NA TRBJ2-7 NA TRBV2 TGTGCCAGCAGTGAAGGACTTTTCCTAAACGAGCAGTACTTC CASSEGLFLNEQYF
TRBD2 TRBJ2-7 NA TRBV2 TGTGCCAGCATCCAAAGGGAGGGCTCCGAGCAGTACTTC CASIQREGSEQYF
NA TRBJ1-5 NA TRBV2 TGTGCCAGCAGGGAGACAGCGTCGGGGCCCCAGCATTTT CASRETASGPQHF
TRBD1 TRBJ2-7 NA TRBV15 TGTGCCACCAGCCCAGGACAGGGCATGGGCTACGAGCAGTACTTC CATSPGQGMGYEQYF
TRBD2 TRBJ2-7 NA TRBV18 TGTGCCAGCTCACCAGGGACTAGTAACTCGGGGCACGAGCAGTACTTC CASSPGTSNSGHEQYF
TRBD2 TRBJ2-7 once TRBV2 TGTGCCAGCTGTTTGGCTAGCGGAGCCTACGAGCAGTACTTC CASCLASGAYEQYF
NA TRBJ1-4 NA TRBV7-9 TGTGCCAGCAGCTTAATCATTCGCCAGGGGACTAATGAAAAACTGTTTTTT CASSLIIRQGTNEKLFF
TRBD1 TRBJ2-3 NA TRBV2 TGTGCCAGCAGTGCGGGACAGGGGGAGGCAGATACGCAGTATTTT CASSAGQGEADTQYF
TRBD2 TRBJ2-3 NA TRBV4-1 TGCGCCAGCAGCCAAGAAGCAGCGGGGGCGGATACGCAGTATTTT CASSQEAAGADTQYF
TRBD1 TRBJ2-5 NA TRBV7-9 TGTGCCAGCAGCTCCACAGGGGGAGAGGAGACCCAGTACTTC CASSSTGGEETQYF
NA TRBJ2-5 few TRBV4-1 TGCGCCAGCAGCCAAGATAGGGCAGGGGAGTCGGTGGGGACCCAGTACTTC CASSQDRAGESVGTQYF
TRBD1 TRBJ2-3 NA TRBV19 TGTGCCAGTAGTTGGGACAGGAAGAGCACAGATACGCAGTATTTT CASSWDRKSTDTQYF
NA TRBJ1-1 once TRBV6-6 TGTGCCAGCAGTTACTCGCAGGGTCCGAACACTGAAGCTTTCTTT CASSYSQGPNTEAFF
TRBD1 TRBJ1-1 few TRBV7-8 TGTGCCAGCAGCTTAGGGAGAATGACAGGGCAGTCCCCTGAAGCTTTCTTT CASSLGRMTGQSPEAFF
TRBD1 TRBJ1-1 NA TRBV11-3 TGTGCCAGCAGCCCCGGACAGGGAAGCGTCAACACTGAAGCTTTCTTT CASSPGQGSVNTEAFF
NA TRBJ2-7 NA TRBV18 TGTGCCAGCTCACCCCTAGGTCAGGACAGTTTCTCCTACGAGCAGTACTTC CASSPLGQDSFSYEQYF
NA TRBJ1-2 NA TRBV14 TGTGCCAGCTCCTCCGGGGGGGGCTATGGCTACACCTTC CASSSGGGYGYTF
NA TRBJ1-6 NA TRBV5-8 TGTGCCAGCAGTTCACGGGAGCAGGGTGATTCACCCCTCCACTTT CASSSREQGDSPLHF
NA TRBJ2-3 NA TRBV7-3 TGTGCCAGCAGCTTACTAGAGGGTACAGATACGCAGTATTTT CASSLLEGTDTQYF
NA TRBJ1-1 NA TRBV9 TGTGCCAGCAGCGCCCCTTTACAGAGCCCGCACACTGAAGCTTTCTTT CASSAPLQSPHTEAFF
TRBD2 TRBJ2-1 NA TRBV30 TGTGCCTGGACAACTAGTAGCGGGGGAAGGGGTGAGCAGTTCTTC CAWTTSSGGRGEQFF
NA TRBJ1-2 few TRBV30 TGTGCCTGGAGTGCAACAACGGGTTACCTGATCGGCTACACCTTC CAWSATTGYLIGYTF
NA TRBJ2-2 NA TRBV2 TGTGCCAGCGGGTGGCAGGGAGGTCGGGAGCTGTTTTTT CASGWQGGRELFF
NA TRBJ2-1 NA TRBV7-9 TGTGCCAGCAGCTTAGGACAGGCTGCCAATGAGCAGTTCTTC CASSLGQAANEQFF
NA TRBJ1-2 NA TRBV5-1 TGCGCCAGCAGCTTGGAACAGGCATACTATGGCTACACCTTC CASSLEQAYYGYTF
TRBD1 TRBJ1-3 NA TRBV5-1 TGCGCCAGCAGCTTGGGAAAAAGACAGGGACCCTACTCTGGAAACACCATATATTTT CASSLGKRQGPYSGNTIYF
NA TRBJ1-1 NA TRBV9 TGTGCCAGCAGCGTAGAAAGCACCTCTGAAGCTTTCTTT CASSVESTSEAFF
NA TRBJ2-3 NA TRBV5-1 TGCGCCAGCAGCTTCGATACACCTAGCACAGATACGCAGTATTTT CASSFDTPSTDTQYF